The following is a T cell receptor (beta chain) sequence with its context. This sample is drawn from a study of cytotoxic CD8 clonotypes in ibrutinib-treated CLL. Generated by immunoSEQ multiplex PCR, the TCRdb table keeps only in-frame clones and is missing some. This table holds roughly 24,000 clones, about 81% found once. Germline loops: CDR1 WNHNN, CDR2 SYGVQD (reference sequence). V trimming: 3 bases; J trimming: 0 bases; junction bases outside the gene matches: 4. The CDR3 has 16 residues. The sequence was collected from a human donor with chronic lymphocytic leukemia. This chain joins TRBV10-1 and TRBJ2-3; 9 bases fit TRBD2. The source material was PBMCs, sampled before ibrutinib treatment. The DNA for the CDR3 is TGCGCCAGCAGTGATGCTAGCGGGACTAGCACAGATACGCAGTATTTT. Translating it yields CASSDASGTSTDTQYF.